A single sample is the source of the 27 T cell receptor beta chains below, sequenced in a study of T cells in Graves' hyperthyroidism and ophthalmopathy. The source material, RNA transcripts, was used to amplify TCR beta CDR3 regions. The TCR CDR3 was amplified in a first-round RT-PCR using the HTBI primer set. TCRdb re-derived calls from the multiplex PCR reads in MiXCR, one entry per CDR3 protein. The sample yields hundreds of thousands of distinct CDR3 sequences, more than 14% seen once. The sequenced sample consisted of blood. These receptors were obtained from a woman in her fifties or sixties with Graves' ophthalmopathy.

This clonotype has more than one count but fewer than ten. The chain combines TRBV6-2 or TRBV6-3 with TRBJ2-2; D gene ambiguous. Trimming took off 6 bases at V and 4 bases at J, with 15 bases between the two ends. Germline loops: CDR1 MNHEY, CDR2 SVGEGT. The CDR3 is made up of 15 amino acids. The CDR3 loop is CASSRRAGSTGELFF. The CDR3 DNA reads TGTGCCAGCAGCCGTCGAGCTGGTTCCACCGGGGAGCTGTTTTTT.

A word on this clonotype: This may be a read error, as it is one base from a much larger clone. V gene TRBV12-3 or TRBV12-4 combines with J gene TRBJ1-4; unclear D gene. The CDR3 spans 18 residues. The CDR3 bases are TGTGCCAGCAGCTTAGATTCACCGCCGGCAAGGGAGCGAGAAAAACTGTTTTTT. Protein sequence: CASSLDSPPAREREKLFF.

This clonotype has just a few counts. The V gene is TRBV28, the J gene TRBJ2-1, with D possibly being TRBD1 or TRBD2 (5 bases each). Trimming took off 4 bases at V and 7 bases at J, with 11 bases between the two ends. This CDR3 has 13 residues. Germline values: CDR1 MDHEN, CDR2 SYDVKM. In nucleotides, the CDR3 is TGTGCCAGCAGTTGGGGGAACTCTAATGAGCAGTTCTTC. Translating it yields CASSWGNSNEQFF.

The chain joins TRBV11-2 to TRBJ1-1, with a tentative D call TRBD1 (6 bases). The CDR3 contains 20 residues. Germline V gene lookup returns CDR1 SGHAT and CDR2 FQNNGV. V was pared by 2 bases and J by 3 bases, with 28 bases between. The DNA for the CDR3 is TGTGCCAGCAGCTTATGTTTATCTGGGGGCAGGGCGGTTGCAGACACTGAAGCTTTCTTT. Translated: CASSLCLSGGRAVADTEAFF.

There are a few counts of this clonotype. A much larger clone lies a single base off, so this may be a read error. The chain joins TRBV25-1 to TRBJ1-5, with 7 nucleotides matching TRBD1. The CDR3 length is 14 residues. The trim removed 4 bases at V and 1 base at J, leaving 1 base unmatched. Germline V gene sequence: CDR1 MGHDK, CDR2 SYGVNS. The CDR3 bases are TGTGCCAGCAGTGTACAGGGGAGCAATCAGCCCCAGCATTTT. Its translation: CASSVQGSNQPQHF.

Notes on this clonotype: It may be a read error: a sequence one base away is much more abundant. This chain links TRBV6-1 with TRBJ2-3, with 14 nucleotides matching TRBD2. With V trimmed by 6 bases and J by 5 bases, 13 bases remained unmatched. In germline, CDR1 is MNHNS, CDR2 SASEGT. The CDR3 totals 18 residues. The CDR3 sequence: CASSKSGTSGRRGDTQYF. The DNA for the CDR3 is TGTGCCAGCAGCAAGTCCGGGACTAGCGGGAGAAGGGGAGATACGCAGTATTTT.

This sequence joins TRBV7-6 and TRBJ2-3, with D tentatively TRBD2 (5 bases). This CDR3 spans 14 amino acids. V was shortened by 4 bases and J by 2 bases, with 10 bases between the two germline ends. The V gene's germline CDR1 is SGHVS and CDR2 FNYEAQ. CDR3 in DNA: TGTGCCAGCAGCTCGGGATCTTACACAGATACGCAGTATTTT. This translates into CASSSGSYTDTQYF. The full variable domain, its missing parts supplied by reference TRBV7-6 and TRBJ2-3, is GAGVSQSPRYKVTKRGQDVALRCDPISGHVSLYWYRQALGQGPEFLTYFNYEAQQDKSGLPNDRFSAERPEGSISTLTIQRTEQRDSAMYRCASSSGSYTDTQYFGPGTRLTVL.

This clonotype was observed at least ten times. J is TRBJ2-1 and V is TRBV7-2, with TRBD1 identical over 7 bases. This CDR3 has 19 residues. The germline CDR1 and CDR2 sequences are SGHTA and FQGNSA. Trimming at V came to 4 bases and at J to 0 bases, leaving 15 bases not matched to a gene. The CDR3 is CASSSRLDRTTSSYNEQFF. CDR3 DNA: TGTGCCAGCAGCTCTCGCCTGGACAGGACAACAAGCTCCTACAATGAGCAGTTCTTC.

The chain is built from TRBV7-9 and TRBJ1-6; D unclear. Germline loops: CDR1 SEHNR, CDR2 FQNEAQ (reference sequence). V was cut by 4 bases and J by 5 bases, with 3 bases left in between. There are 12 residues in the CDR3. CDR3 in DNA: TGTGCCAGCAGCTCTAATAATTCACCCCTCCACTTT. Protein: CASSSNNSPLHF.

CDR3 residues: CASNPEGRQETQYF. The CDR3 DNA reads TGTGCCAGCAACCCGGAGGGGCGCCAAGAGACCCAGTACTTC. The chain combines TRBV9 with TRBJ2-5, with D perhaps TRBD2 (6 bases). The CDR3 has 14 residues. The V gene's germline CDR1 is SGDLS and CDR2 YYNGEE. The V end lost 6 bases, the J end lost 1 base, and 13 bases lay between the germline ends.

This clonotype was counted at least ten times. CDR3 loop: CASRGRTQYF. In DNA, the CDR3 is TGTGCCAGCAGGGGGAGAACCCAGTACTTC. This rearrangement joins TRBV28 to TRBJ2-5; possibly TRBD2 for D (5 bases). Trimming removed 6 bases at V and 8 bases at J, with 7 bases between. Germline V lookup: CDR1 MDHEN, CDR2 SYDVKM. This CDR3 comprises 10 residues.

At least ten counts were recorded for this clonotype. The V call is TRBV28, the J call TRBJ2-7, with D perhaps TRBD2 (6 bases). This CDR3 region has 14 residues. With 7 bases removed from V and 4 bases from J, the gap between germline ends came to 17 bases. Germline CDR1 and CDR2: MDHEN and SYDVKM. The CDR3 bases are TGTGCCAGCACCAAATCCCCAGGGAGGTACGAGCAGTACTTC. It encodes CASTKSPGRYEQYF. The whole variable domain, filled in from reference TRBV28 and TRBJ2-7, reads DVKVTQSSRYLVKRTGEKVFLECVQDMDHENMFWYRQDPGLGLRLIYFSYDVKMKEKGDIPEGYSVSREKKERFSLILESASTNQTSMYLCASTKSPGRYEQYFGPGTRLTVT.

This clonotype was recorded many times. The chain's CDR3 is CASSLALVPYEQYF. The CDR3 DNA reads as TGCGCCAGCAGCTTGGCCCTGGTCCCCTACGAGCAGTACTTC. The rearrangement joins TRBV5-1 to TRBJ2-7; D gene unclear. V lost 0 bases and J 2 bases, leaving 9 bases between the germline ends. The length of the CDR3 is 14 residues. Germline V gives CDR1 SGHRS, CDR2 YFSETQ. The entire variable domain, with the rest obtained from reference TRBV5-1 and TRBJ2-7, is as follows: KAGVTQTPRYLIKTRGQQVTLSCSPISGHRSVSWYQQTPGQGLQFLFEYFSETQRNKGNFPGRFSGRQFSNSRSEMNVSTLELGDSALYLCASSLALVPYEQYFGPGTRLTVT.

This clonotype was observed a few times. The gene calls are TRBV5-1 and TRBJ2-1; D is uncertain. Germline V gene lookup returns CDR1 SGHRS and CDR2 YFSETQ. Between the trimmed V and J ends, which lost 5 bases and 5 bases, there was a span of 11 bases. The CDR3 contains 13 residues. The CDR3 bases are TGCGCCAGCAGTTGGAAGGAAAACAATGAGCAGTTCTTC. Translation gives CASSWKENNEQFF. Combining the CDR3 with reference TRBV5-1 and TRBJ2-1 gives the whole variable domain KAGVTQTPRYLIKTRGQQVTLSCSPISGHRSVSWYQQTPGQGLQFLFEYFSETQRNKGNFPGRFSGRQFSNSRSEMNVSTLELGDSALYLCASSWKENNEQFFGPGTRLTVL.

This clonotype showed up many times. V usage is TRBV6-2 or TRBV6-3 and J usage is TRBJ2-1, with 8 nucleotides matching TRBD1. J was trimmed by 4 bases and V by 7 bases; bases with no gene match: 9. The CDR3 loop spans 15 amino acids. Per the germline V gene, CDR1 is MNHEY and CDR2 is SVGEGT. The CDR3 coding sequence is TGTGCCAGCATCAACCGGGACAGGAGGTACAATGAGCAGTTCTTC. Translated, it gives CASINRDRRYNEQFF.

This clonotype was seen only once. Germline is not matched at one junction end, which may reflect a read error. J is TRBJ1-6 and V is TRBV6-4; D not resolved. In germline, CDR1 is MRHNA, CDR2 SNTAGT. This CDR3 is built from 11 residues. The CDR3 loop is CVSSGNSPLHF. For the CDR3, the DNA is TGTGTCAGCAGTGGTAATTCACCCCTCCACTTT.

This clonotype has a count of ten or more. The chain employs TRBV20-1 and TRBJ2-1; 9 bases map to TRBD2. CDR3 size: 14 residues. Germline trimming cut 3 bases from V and 4 bases from J; bases unmatched to any gene: 4. Germline values: CDR1 DFQATT, CDR2 SNEGSKA (reference sequence). The CDR3 DNA is TGCAGTGCTAGGGATAGCGGGGGTTACAATGAGCAGTTCTTC. Translating it yields CSARDSGGYNEQFF.

This clonotype was seen at least ten times. This chain links TRBV28 with TRBJ1-1; a possible D gene is TRBD1 (5 bases). V was trimmed by 1 base and J by 3 bases, leaving 6 bases between them. The length of the CDR3 is 13 residues. Germline CDR1 reads MDHEN; CDR2 reads SYDVKM. The CDR3, as DNA: TGTGCCAGCAGTTTATTGGGGCACACTGAAGCTTTCTTT. This codes for CASSLLGHTEAFF. Variable domain in full (rest from reference TRBV28 and TRBJ1-1): DVKVTQSSRYLVKRTGEKVFLECVQDMDHENMFWYRQDPGLGLRLIYFSYDVKMKEKGDIPEGYSVSREKKERFSLILESASTNQTSMYLCASSLLGHTEAFFGQGTRLTVV.

This clonotype has more than one count but fewer than ten. The V gene is TRBV10-3, the J gene TRBJ2-7; TRBD2 matches at 7 bases. Trimming removed 7 bases from V and 1 base from J; junction bases left unmatched: 4. This CDR3 is built from 13 residues. The germline CDR1 and CDR2 sequences are ENHRY and SYGVKD. DNA for the CDR3: TGTGCCATCAACGAAGCGGGATCCTACGAGCAGTACTTC. It codes for CAINEAGSYEQYF.

This clonotype was seen a few times. The chain carries TRBV20-1 and TRBJ2-3; 9 bases map to TRBD2. With V trimmed by 4 bases and J by 0 bases, 5 bases remained unmatched. Germline assignment: CDR1 DFQATT and CDR2 SNEGSKA (reference sequence). The CDR3 has 15 amino acids. The CDR3 here is CSATSAGGSTDTQYF. CDR3 nucleotides: TGCAGTGCTACCTCAGCGGGAGGAAGCACAGATACGCAGTATTTT.

The genes are TRBV9 and TRBJ1-2; the match to TRBD1 covers 10 bases. Germline V lookup: CDR1 SGDLS, CDR2 YYNGEE. The ends lost 3 bases at V and 2 bases at J; junction bases unmatched: 13. The CDR3 is 18 amino acids. The chain's CDR3 is CASSENGDRGDPNYGYTF. For the CDR3, the DNA is TGTGCCAGCAGCGAAAACGGGGACAGGGGTGACCCAAACTATGGCTACACCTTC.

This clonotype was seen at least ten times. The rearrangement uses TRBV28 and TRBJ2-4; TRBD2 matches at 7 bases. The CDR3 covers 15 residues. The V gene's germline CDR1 is MDHEN and CDR2 SYDVKM. V shed 6 bases, J shed 0 bases, and the junction held 5 bases outside the gene matches. CDR3 coding DNA: TGTGCCAGCAGCCCTGGGAGGGGAGCCAAAAACATTCAGTACTTC. It translates to CASSPGRGAKNIQYF.

This clonotype was observed at least ten times. The chain recombines TRBV3-1 with TRBJ2-2; D gene ambiguous. Trimming took 0 bases from V and 10 from J, leaving 15 bases between them. Germline CDR1 is LGHDT and CDR2 is YNNKEL (reference sequence). This CDR3 is 15 amino acids long. The CDR3 is CASSQDYWGGLELFF. The CDR3 DNA sequence: TGTGCCAGCAGCCAAGATTACTGGGGTGGGTTGGAGCTGTTTTTT.

This clonotype was seen more than once but under ten times. The chain combines TRBV20-1 with TRBJ2-1; possibly TRBD2 for D (6 bases). This CDR3 is built from 15 residues. V was cut by 5 bases and J by 2 bases, with 16 bases left in between. Germline V lookup: CDR1 DFQATT, CDR2 SNEGSKA (reference sequence). This CDR3 reads CSAPLTRSPYNEQFF. The CDR3 DNA sequence: TGCAGTGCTCCCCTGACTAGGTCCCCCTACAATGAGCAGTTCTTC.

This clonotype showed up just a few times. The chain joins TRBV4-3 to TRBJ2-1, with 12 bases aligning to TRBD2. J gave up 7 bases and V 0 bases, and 4 bases lay outside the gene matches. Germline loops: CDR1 LGHNA, CDR2 YSLEER. This CDR3 has 16 residues. CDR3 nucleotide sequence: TGCGCCAGCAGCCAAGAACTAGCGGGAGGATGGAATGAGCAGTTCTTC. Its protein product is CASSQELAGGWNEQFF.

This clonotype was detected only a few times. The CDR3: CASRKMGPGAYTF. DNA for the CDR3: TGTGCCAGCAGGAAGATGGGACCTGGTGCCTACACCTTC. The rearrangement joins TRBV27 to TRBJ1-2; TRBD1 is a possible D gene (5 bases). The CDR3 totals 13 residues. The germline V and J ends were trimmed by 6 bases and 10 bases, with 18 bases remaining between them. Per germline, CDR1 MNHEY and CDR2 SMNVEV (reference sequence).

In this sample, this clonotype turned up many times. Sequence at one end of the junction differs from germline and may be a read error. V is TRBV7-9 and J is TRBJ2-5; D gene uncertain. The CDR3 is 10 amino acids. Germline-derived CDR1 and CDR2 are SEHNR and FQNEAQ (reference sequence). Here the CDR3 reads CASSGDPKHF. CDR3 DNA sequence: TGTGCCAGCAGTGGAGACCCCAAGCACTTC.